The next 28 T cell receptor beta chains were all read from a single sample in a study of cytotoxic CD8 clonotypes in ibrutinib-treated CLL. The method was immunoSEQ multiplex PCR; TCRdb's version includes in-frame clones alone and lacks a portion of them. The table lists 20,000 to 25,000 clones, 55% to 85% of them singletons. Sequenced material: PBMCs, taken after 12 months of ibrutinib treatment. The receptors come from a human donor with chronic lymphocytic leukemia.

The CDR3 loop reads CSADIIYEQYF. CDR3 in DNA: TGCAGTGCGGACATTATCTACGAGCAGTACTTC. This chain links TRBV20-1 with TRBJ2-7; perhaps TRBD1 as D (5 bases). CDR3 length equals 11 residues. The germline CDR1 and CDR2 sequences are DFQATT and SNEGSKA (reference sequence). The V end was cut by 6 bases, the J end by 3 bases, with 9 bases between.

V gene TRBV6-5 combines with J gene TRBJ2-3, with D unresolved. In germline, CDR1 is MNHEY, CDR2 SVGAGI. Deletions cut 6 bases from V and 4 bases from J, with 8 bases between. The CDR3 loop spans 12 amino acids. The CDR3 here is CASSSTADTQYF. The CDR3 DNA follows: TGTGCCAGCAGCTCTACAGCAGATACGCAGTATTTT.

V is TRBV6-1 and J is TRBJ2-7, with D perhaps TRBD2 (6 bases). V lost 6 bases and J 0 bases, leaving 12 bases between the germline ends. This CDR3 region has 14 residues. Germline-derived CDR1 and CDR2 are MNHNS and SASEGT. CDR3 in DNA: TGTGCCAGCAGGAAGTGGACTATCTCCTACGAGCAGTACTTC. Translated, it gives CASRKWTISYEQYF.

As to this clone: A much larger clonotype is one base distant, so this may be a read error. The rearrangement uses TRBV5-6 and TRBJ2-5, with 9 positions matching TRBD2. With 0 bases clipped from V and 4 bases from J, the junction kept 4 bases outside the gene matches. The CDR3 sequence is 15 residues long. From germline, CDR1 is SGHDT and CDR2 YYEEEE. The chain's CDR3 is CASSLVAGEGETQYF. Here the CDR3 DNA reads TGTGCCAGCAGCTTGGTAGCGGGGGAGGGAGAGACCCAGTACTTC.

J is TRBJ2-1 and V is TRBV28; 9 bases fit TRBD1. CDR1 and CDR2 (germline): MDHEN, SYDVKM. The V and J ends lost 3 bases and 5 bases, in that order; junction bases with no gene match: 5. The CDR3 contains 15 residues. For the CDR3, the DNA is TGTGCCAGCAGTTTCTACGGGACAGGGCACAATGAGCAGTTCTTC. Its protein is CASSFYGTGHNEQFF.

The gene calls are TRBV19 and TRBJ2-2; TRBD1 matches at 7 bases. The CDR3 covers 16 residues. The germline V gene has CDR1 LNHDA and CDR2 SQIVND (reference sequence). Trimming at V came to 5 bases and at J to 6 bases, leaving 12 bases not matched to a gene. The CDR3 coding sequence is TGTGCCAGTAGTCTTTTCGGGCAGGGGGAAGCCGGGGAGCTGTTTTTT. This codes for CASSLFGQGEAGELFF.

V and J are TRBV28 and TRBJ2-7; 9 positions agree with TRBD2. The CDR3 runs to 16 residues. Germline trimming cut 7 bases from V and 4 bases from J; bases unmatched to any gene: 14. The germline gives CDR1 MDHEN, CDR2 SYDVKM. In DNA, the CDR3 is TGTGCCAGCAAAACCCTCGGGGCGGGGGGGCTTTACGAGCAGTACTTC. Protein product: CASKTLGAGGLYEQYF.

This clone was seen only a few times. The V and J genes are TRBV5-1 and TRBJ2-2; 9 bases match TRBD2. J lost 5 bases, V lost 5 bases, and 4 bases had no gene match. This CDR3 comprises 14 residues. The germline gives CDR1 SGHRS, CDR2 YFSETQ. The CDR3 DNA is TGCGCCAGCAGGGCACTAGCGGGTACCGGGGAGCTGTTTTTT. Its protein is CASRALAGTGELFF.

The gene calls are TRBV6-5 and TRBJ1-6; no definite D call. V shed 5 bases and J shed 5 bases, with 7 bases lying between them. The CDR3 runs 13 residues. In germline, CDR1 is MNHEY, CDR2 SVGAGI. CDR3 loop: CASSRAHNSPLHF. CDR3 sequence (DNA): TGTGCCAGCAGTCGGGCACATAATTCACCCCTCCACTTT.

The CDR3 loop reads CAWSYPIHRNTEAFF. CDR3 DNA sequence: TGTGCCTGGAGTTATCCTATCCACAGGAACACTGAAGCTTTCTTT. The genes are TRBV30 and TRBJ1-1; D gene unclear. The V end was cut by 2 bases, the J end by 1 base, with 14 bases between. The CDR3 runs 15 residues. Germline CDR1 reads GTSNPN; CDR2 reads SVGIG (reference sequence). Supplemented by reference TRBV30 and TRBJ1-1, the full variable domain reads SQTIHQWPATLVQPVGSPLSLECTVEGTSNPNLYWYRQAAGRGLQLLFYSVGIGQISSEVPQNLSASRPQDRQFILSSKKLLLSDSGFYLCAWSYPIHRNTEAFFGQGTRLTVV.

This chain uses TRBV2 with TRBJ1-6; D might be TRBD1 (5 bases). With 6 bases removed from V and 10 bases from J, the gap between germline ends came to 16 bases. This CDR3 region has 14 residues. In germline, CDR1 is SNHLY, CDR2 FYNNEI. CDR3 nucleotides: TGTGCCAGCAGCCTGGGGCAGGCCCCATCACCCCTCCACTTT. Encoded protein: CASSLGQAPSPLHF.

The rearrangement joins TRBV29-1 to TRBJ2-4; 11 positions agree with TRBD1. This CDR3 has 13 residues. V shed 6 bases and J 5 bases; nucleotides not matched to a gene: 3. The germline V gene encodes CDR1 SQVTM and CDR2 ANQGSEA. The CDR3 DNA reads as TGCAGCGTGGGGGACAGGGGGGAAAACATTCAGTACTTC. Translated, it gives CSVGDRGENIQYF.

As DNA, the CDR3 is TGTGCCATCAGTGAGTCTGGTCCGAACACCGGGGAGCTGTTTTTT. This gives the protein CAISESGPNTGELFF. The chain links TRBV10-3 to TRBJ2-2; D remains unclear. The CDR3 is 15 amino acids. CDR1 is ENHRY and CDR2 is SYGVKD in the germline V gene. The V gene lost 0 bases and the J gene lost 0 bases, with 5 bases spanning the gap.

This clone was recorded a few times. The chain links TRBV10-3 to TRBJ2-2; TRBD2 is a possible D gene (6 bases). Germline loops: CDR1 ENHRY, CDR2 SYGVKD. The CDR3 runs to 15 residues. V lost 6 bases to trimming and J lost 3 bases, with 14 bases between them. CDR3 region: CAIRPGRGYTGELFF. In nucleotides, the CDR3 is TGTGCCATCAGGCCGGGGCGGGGATACACCGGGGAGCTGTTTTTT.

The sample holds one count of this clone. The chain recombines TRBV18 with TRBJ1-1, with D unclear. This CDR3 is built from 12 residues. Germline V lookup: CDR1 KGHSH, CDR2 LQKENI. The germline V and J ends were trimmed by 6 bases and 8 bases, with 13 bases remaining between them. CDR3 bases: TGTGCCAGCTCTTCCCTAGTAGGGGAAGCTTTCTTT. Residues: CASSSLVGEAFF.

This clone was detected only a few times. The genes are TRBV30 and TRBJ2-7; 7 bases are a match to TRBD1. With 3 bases clipped from V and 4 bases from J, the junction kept 3 bases outside the gene matches. Looked up from germline, CDR1 is GTSNPN and CDR2 is SVGIG (reference sequence). The CDR3 contains 12 residues. As DNA, the CDR3 is TGTGCCTGGAGCCAACAGGGGTACGAGCAGTACTTC. Translation gives CAWSQQGYEQYF.

Only a few counts were recorded for this clone. Here the CDR3 DNA reads TGTGCCAGCAGCGGGAACAGGGGGCCCGGCTACACCTTC. Amino acids: CASSGNRGPGYTF. The chain joins TRBV5-8 to TRBJ1-2, with 9 bases identical to TRBD1. V dropped 4 bases and J dropped 8; count of bases not matched to a gene: 6. Germline V gene sequence: CDR1 SGHTS, CDR2 YDEGEE. The CDR3 sequence is 13 residues long.

V gene TRBV4-1 combines with J gene TRBJ1-4, with D maybe TRBD1 (5 bases). The V gene lost 1 base and the J gene lost 6 bases, with 12 bases spanning the gap. CDR1 MGHRA and CDR2 YSYEKL come from the germline V gene. This CDR3 is built from 15 residues. CDR3 in DNA: TGCGCCAGCAGCCAAGGGTTGACAGTCCATGAAAAACTGTTTTTT. The encoded protein is CASSQGLTVHEKLFF.

For this clone: One end of the junction fails to match germline, which may point to a read error. The rearrangement uses TRBV7-7 and TRBJ2-3, with a possible D match to TRBD2 (6 bases). CDR1 and CDR2 (germline): SSHAT, FNYEAQ (reference sequence). There are 13 residues in the CDR3. CDR3 sequence reads: CASSSLAPNTQYF. In nucleotides, the CDR3 is TGTGCTAGCAGTTCCCTAGCGCCGAATACGCAGTATTTT.

The V gene is TRBV4-2, the J gene TRBJ1-2; the D gene is possibly TRBD1 (5 bases). Trimming took 3 bases from V and 11 from J, leaving 25 bases between them. The CDR3 totals 16 residues. Per germline, CDR1 LGHNA and CDR2 YNFKEQ. The CDR3 sequence is CASSQGSLAPGLGYTF. Written as DNA, the CDR3 is TGTGCCAGCAGCCAGGGGAGTTTGGCCCCGGGACTCGGTTACACCTTC.

This clone was detected only a few times. The chain carries TRBV4-3 and TRBJ1-4; TRBD1 matches 9 bases. Per the germline V gene, CDR1 is LGHNA and CDR2 is YSLEER. CDR3 size: 16 residues. V was pared by 4 bases and J by 8 bases, with 11 bases of the junction left unmatched. The CDR3 is CASSPIYRDRDEKLFF. For the CDR3, the DNA is TGCGCCAGCAGCCCCATCTACCGGGACAGGGACGAAAAACTGTTTTTT.

The genes are TRBV4-1 and TRBJ2-6; perhaps TRBD2 as D (5 bases). The CDR3 is 17 amino acids. Deletions cut 1 base from V and 1 base from J, with 11 bases between. CDR1 is MGHRA, CDR2 YSYEKL, per germline. The CDR3 reads CASSQVGSGSGANVLTF. DNA of the CDR3: TGCGCCAGCAGCCAAGTTGGCTCGGGGTCTGGGGCCAACGTCCTGACTTTC.

The chain recombines TRBV9 with TRBJ2-1; D possibly corresponds to TRBD2 (5 bases). Germline values: CDR1 SGDLS, CDR2 YYNGEE. Deletions cut 4 bases from V and 5 bases from J, with 13 bases between. There are 14 residues in the CDR3. Written as DNA, the CDR3 is TGTGCCAGCAGCCCTCATCCGGGGAACAATGAGCAGTTCTTC. This gives the protein CASSPHPGNNEQFF.

J is TRBJ1-5 and V is TRBV4-3, with D uncertain. Germline CDR1 is LGHNA and CDR2 is YSLEER. This CDR3 contains 13 residues. V was cut by 0 bases and J by 9 bases, with 9 bases left in between. CDR3 in DNA: TGCGCCAGCAGCCAAGATATCGAGAGGCCCCAGCATTTT. Amino acids: CASSQDIERPQHF.

This clone came up a few times. The chain employs TRBV15 and TRBJ2-1; D not certain. Germline CDR1 and CDR2: LNHNV and YYDKDF (reference sequence). CDR3 length: 14 amino acids. Trimming took 3 bases from V and 0 from J, leaving 6 bases between them. CDR3 DNA sequence: TGTGCCACCAGCAGGGCCCTCTCCTACAATGAGCAGTTCTTC. Translating it yields CATSRALSYNEQFF.

This clone was observed a single time. The V gene is TRBV18, the J gene TRBJ1-1, with D perhaps TRBD1 (5 bases). V was pared by 6 bases and J by 2 bases, with 10 bases between. CDR1 is KGHSH, CDR2 LQKENI, per germline. This CDR3 spans 13 amino acids. In DNA, the CDR3 is TGTGCCAGCTCCCGCCAGGGTAACACTGAAGCTTTCTTT. Translating gives CASSRQGNTEAFF.

This chain uses TRBV7-2 with TRBJ1-1; D is uncertain. Germline CDR1 and CDR2: SGHTA and FQGNSA. There are 13 residues in the CDR3. Trimming left V 9 bases short and J 3 bases short, with 14 bases between. CDR3: CARRTRGYTEAFF. The CDR3 DNA reads as TGTGCCAGGCGTACTCGGGGATACACTGAAGCTTTCTTT. Combining the CDR3 with reference TRBV7-2 and TRBJ1-1 gives the whole variable domain GAGVSQSPSNKVTEKGKDVELRCDPISGHTALYWYRQSLGQGLEFLIYFQGNSAPDKSGLPSDRFSAERTGGSVSTLTIQRTQQEDSAVYLCARRTRGYTEAFFGQGTRLTVV.

The rearrangement links TRBV7-3 to TRBJ1-1; D remains unclear. This CDR3 is built from 13 residues. V dropped 4 bases and J dropped 1 base, with 7 bases sitting between them. Germline V CDR1 and CDR2: SGHTA, FQGTGA. This CDR3 reads CASSWERNTEAFF. The CDR3 region has the DNA TGTGCCAGCAGCTGGGAAAGGAACACTGAAGCTTTCTTT.